This T cell receptor (beta chain) was identified in a study of blood T cell repertoires in COVID-19. This CDR3 is 15 amino acids long. The V and J ends lost 4 bases and 7 bases, in that order; junction bases with no gene match: 8. Germline assignment: CDR1 LGHNA and CDR2 YNFKEQ. Sequencing was performed with immunoSEQ multiplex PCR; in TCRdb, only in-frame clones are kept and a portion is missing. The profile shows approximately 230,000 clones, roughly 85% of them singletons. This chain uses TRBV4-2 with TRBJ2-2; TRBD2 agrees at 8 bases. The sequenced sample consisted of peripheral blood. The clonotype comes from a man under 40 who had recovered from COVID-19. The chain's CDR3 is CASSLGGADVGELFF. The CDR3 region has the DNA TGTGCCAGCAGCCTCGGGGGGGCCGATGTCGGGGAGCTGTTTTTT.